What follows is one T cell receptor (beta chain) and its context. These data are taken from a study of blood T cell repertoires in COVID-19. Study background: Samples of COVID-19 (acute and convalescent) were obtained from the United States, Italy and Spain. PBMCs, B-cell-depleted T cells, or T cells were the source of the cDNA or gDNA that made up the material.

Trimming took off 7 bases at V and 3 bases at J, with 4 bases between the two ends. Germline V gene data show CDR1 as LNHDA and CDR2 as SQIVND (reference sequence). This CDR3 is 11 amino acids long. Original methodology: Amplification from reference gene primers served as the basis for estimated nucleated cell counts. Data came from immunoSEQ multiplex PCR; TCRdb stores just in-frame clones and leaves some out. V, J and clone size derive from that table, while D and trimming were established from the DNA sequence. Among some 44,000 clones listed, 92% were seen once. The J gene is TRBJ2-1, the V gene TRBV19; D not certain. The specimen was peripheral blood. The TCR was taken from a man in his forties or fifties with active COVID-19. The chain's CDR3 is CASTGYNEQFF. DNA of the CDR3: TGTGCCAGTACCGGCTACAATGAGCAGTTCTTC.